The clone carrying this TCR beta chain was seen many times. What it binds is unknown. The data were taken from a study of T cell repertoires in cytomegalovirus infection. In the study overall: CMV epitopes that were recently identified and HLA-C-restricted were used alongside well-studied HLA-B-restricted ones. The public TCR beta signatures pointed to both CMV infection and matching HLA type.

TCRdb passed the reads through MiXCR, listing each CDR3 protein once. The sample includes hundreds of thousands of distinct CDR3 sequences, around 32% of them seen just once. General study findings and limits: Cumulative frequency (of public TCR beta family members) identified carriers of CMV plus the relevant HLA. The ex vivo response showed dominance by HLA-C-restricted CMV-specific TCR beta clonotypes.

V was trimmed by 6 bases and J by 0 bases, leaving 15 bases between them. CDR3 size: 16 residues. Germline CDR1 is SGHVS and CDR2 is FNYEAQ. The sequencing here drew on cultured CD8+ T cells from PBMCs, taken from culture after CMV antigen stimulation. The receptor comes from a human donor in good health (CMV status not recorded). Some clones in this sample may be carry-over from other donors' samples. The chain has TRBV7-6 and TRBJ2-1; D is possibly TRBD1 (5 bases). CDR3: CASSRSTGDSYNEQFF. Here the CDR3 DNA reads TGTGCCAGCAGTCGGTCTACAGGAGACTCCTACAATGAGCAGTTCTTC.